This entry is about one T cell receptor beta chain. No antigen is known for it. Sample-barcoded 5' priming and a J-beta primer mix drove a second PCR of about 7 to 12 cycles. From the 5' RACE reads, TCRdb called clonotypes with MiXCR, one entry per CDR3 protein. In the table there are some 760,000 distinct CDR3 sequences, around 25% of which are singletons. This entry is derived from a study of blood T cells in healthy people across ages. Study results and caveats: Fewer expanded clones and more diversity marked long-lived versus aged donors. PBMCs that were unsorted prevented a conclusive naive versus antigen-experienced comparison.

The same specimen was also included in a second study, on T cells of mothers and their children. That report notes: There were over 9.5 million TCR beta CDR3 reads from each mother and a few million from each child.

This sequence was found in a boy between 10 and 17 years old in good health. Sample: blood.

Written as DNA, the CDR3 is TGTGCCACCAGGACATCTGGCGGGTATGAGCAGTTCTTC. This encodes CATRTSGGYEQFF. The chain employs TRBV24-1 and TRBJ2-5, with D tentatively TRBD2 (5 bases). Near its end, the DNA agrees better with TRBJ2-1, so the J call may be wrong. CDR1 and CDR2 from the germline V gene are KGHDR and SFDVKD. This CDR3 is built from 13 residues.